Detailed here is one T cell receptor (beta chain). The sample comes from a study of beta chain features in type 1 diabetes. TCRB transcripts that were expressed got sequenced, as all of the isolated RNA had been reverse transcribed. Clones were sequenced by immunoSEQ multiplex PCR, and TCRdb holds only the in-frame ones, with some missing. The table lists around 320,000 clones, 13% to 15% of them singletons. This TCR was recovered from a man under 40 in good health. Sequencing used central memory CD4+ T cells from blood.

CDR3 nucleotides: TGTGCCAGCAGCATTGATCGGGGACTAACAGATACGCAGTATTTT. Protein sequence: CASSIDRGLTDTQYF. The chain recombines TRBV7-2 with TRBJ2-3, with 7 bases matching TRBD2. The length of the CDR3 is 15 residues. Germline CDR1 reads SGHTA; CDR2 reads FQGNSA. The J segment lost 3 bases and the V segment lost 5 bases, leaving 8 bases of the junction unmatched. The full variable domain, completed using reference TRBV7-2 and TRBJ2-3, is GAGVSQSPSNKVTEKGKDVELRCDPISGHTALYWYRQSLGQGLEFLIYFQGNSAPDKSGLPSDRFSAERTGGSVSTLTIQRTQQEDSAVYLCASSIDRGLTDTQYFGPGTRLTVL.